This T cell receptor (beta chain) was found in a study of cytomegalovirus exposure and HLA in healthy donors. Broader study findings: Only CMV serostatus was available as immune exposure information. Of the V segments, some could not be distinguished, including TRBV6-2 and TRBV6-3, and were excluded.

As for this clone: Its target is not known.

This CDR3 is built from 13 residues. CDR1 and CDR2 from the germline V gene are SGHNT and YENEEA. PCR employed 60 Vbeta and 13 Jbeta primers. The table came from immunoSEQ multiplex PCR; TCRdb's copy has only in-frame clones and leaves some out. The repertoire holds around 200,000 clones, with roughly 81% as singletons. The chain carries TRBV11-3 and TRBJ2-5, with a tentative D call TRBD2 (6 bases). With the DNA end fitting TRBJ2-7 better, the J assignment may be wrong. The source material was PBMCs. This TCR was sampled from a woman aged 25 to 39 in good health and CMV-seropositive. As DNA, the CDR3 is TGTGCCAGCAGCCATAGCGGTACGGACGAGCAGTACTTC. Its protein is CASSHSGTDEQYF.